These 27 T cell receptor beta chains were all obtained from the same sample, sequenced in a study of CD8+ T cells in alopecia areata. Treatment: oral pan-JAK inhibitor, 5-10 mg twice daily. Reverse transcribed after extraction, RNA yielded cDNA as the sequencing template. Assay: immunoSEQ multiplex PCR; the TCRdb copy retains only in-frame clones and omits some. The sample includes roughly 180,000 clones, less than 70% seen only once; the top ten take 10% to 13%. The material sequenced was CD8+ T cells sorted from blood, taken at week 24, from a patient treated with tofacitinib. The receptors come from a human donor with alopecia areata.

The J gene is TRBJ2-3, the V gene TRBV4-1; D is ambiguous. Trimming removed 1 base at V and 11 bases at J, with 13 bases between. The length of the CDR3 is 13 residues. CDR1 and CDR2 from the germline V gene are MGHRA and YSYEKL. CDR3 protein: CASSQVQLAGQYF. The CDR3 nucleotides are TGCGCCAGCAGCCAAGTACAACTGGCCGGGCAGTATTTT.

This clone was observed a handful of times. The genes are TRBV6-5 and TRBJ2-1; 7 bases map to TRBD1. CDR1 is MNHEY and CDR2 is SVGAGI in the germline V gene. This CDR3 region has 13 residues. V dropped 6 bases and J dropped 8; count of bases not matched to a gene: 7. The CDR3 sequence is CASSTTGSDEQFF. In DNA form, the CDR3 reads TGTGCCAGCAGCACGACAGGGAGCGATGAGCAGTTCTTC.

This clone was counted once. This CDR3 is CASSQDALSVDDEQYF. DNA for the CDR3: TGCGCCAGCAGCCAAGACGCACTGTCGGTGGACGACGAGCAGTACTTC. V and J are TRBV4-3 and TRBJ2-7; unclear D gene. CDR3 size: 16 residues. V was cut by 0 bases and J by 5 bases, with 17 bases left in between. Germline V lookup: CDR1 LGHNA, CDR2 YSLEER.

This clone turned up a few times. The chain carries TRBV6-5 and TRBJ1-4; D perhaps matches TRBD1 (5 bases). The CDR3 is 15 residues long. V was cut by 5 bases and J by 5 bases, with 15 bases left in between. The germline CDR1 and CDR2 sequences are MNHEY and SVGAGI. CDR3 in amino acids: CASSLGTAPNEKLFF. For the CDR3, the DNA is TGTGCCAGCAGTCTTGGGACGGCTCCGAATGAAAAACTGTTTTTT.

The V call is TRBV7-6, the J call TRBJ2-1; D is possibly TRBD2 (5 bases). Germline values: CDR1 SGHVS, CDR2 FNYEAQ. V lost 2 bases, J lost 8 bases, and 10 bases lay in between. The CDR3 is 13 amino acids. The CDR3 DNA reads TGTGCCAGCAGCTTACGTCGGGGTGATGAGCAGTTCTTC. Residues: CASSLRRGDEQFF.

This clone has just a few counts. J is TRBJ2-1 and V is TRBV2; no clear D. V was trimmed by 5 bases and J by 5 bases, leaving 22 bases between them. CDR3 length: 17 amino acids. Germline assignment: CDR1 SNHLY and CDR2 FYNNEI. This CDR3 reads CASSLSARSNIHNEQFF. The CDR3 nucleotides read TGTGCCAGCAGTTTATCTGCGAGGAGTAATATCCACAATGAGCAGTTCTTC.

On this clone itself: Other nucleotide sequences from this sample produce the same CDR3. The chain links TRBV27 to TRBJ2-6; D assignment may be TRBD1 or TRBD2 (5 bases each). V lost 3 bases and J lost 0, with 6 bases in between. Germline V gene sequence: CDR1 MNHEY, CDR2 SMNVEV (reference sequence). There are 15 residues in the CDR3. The DNA for the CDR3 is TGTGCCAGCAGTTTGGGGGACTCTGGGGCCAACGTCCTGACTTTC. The encoded protein is CASSLGDSGANVLTF.

The chain employs TRBV27 and TRBJ2-5; a weak D match, TRBD2 (7 bases). V lost 6 bases and J 1 base, leaving 21 bases between the germline ends. The CDR3 is 17 amino acids. Germline V gene lookup returns CDR1 MNHEY and CDR2 SMNVEV (reference sequence). The CDR3 DNA sequence: TGTGCCAGCAGCCGTCTTTATGGGGGGGCCCTCCAAGAGACCCAGTACTTC. Translated, it gives CASSRLYGGALQETQYF.

This rearrangement joins TRBV9 to TRBJ2-7, with 10 bases identical to TRBD2. Trimming removed 1 base from V and 5 bases from J; junction bases left unmatched: 12. The CDR3 runs to 17 residues. CDR1 is SGDLS and CDR2 is YYNGEE in the germline V gene. The CDR3 bases are TGTGCCAGCAGCGTAAGACCGAGCGGGAGGGCGTCCAACGAGCAGTACTTC. Translation: CASSVRPSGRASNEQYF.

This clone was detected a few times. CDR3 bases: TGTGCCAGCAGCCAACTGGCGGGGGTTACCTACGAGCAGTACTTC. Protein sequence: CASSQLAGVTYEQYF. The V and J genes are TRBV14 and TRBJ2-7; 7 bases match TRBD2. The CDR3 contains 15 residues. The germline V gene encodes CDR1 SGHDN and CDR2 FVKESK. With V trimmed by 2 bases and J by 2 bases, 6 bases remained unmatched.

This sequence joins TRBV6-6 and TRBJ2-7, with a tentative D call TRBD1 (8 bases). V dropped 8 bases and J dropped 2 bases, with 13 bases sitting between them. Germline V CDR1 and CDR2: MNHNY, SVGAGI (reference sequence). This CDR3 spans 13 amino acids. The DNA of the CDR3 is TGTGCCAGCGGGGGGGACAGGACCTACGAGCAGTACTTC. Residues: CASGGDRTYEQYF.

The chain employs TRBV7-9 and TRBJ2-7; no clear D gene. V dropped 1 base and J dropped 8 bases, with 9 bases sitting between them. Germline CDR1 reads SEHNR; CDR2 reads FQNEAQ (reference sequence). The CDR3 spans 12 residues. The CDR3 sequence is CASSLGDRKQYF. CDR3 nucleotides: TGTGCCAGCAGCTTAGGGGATAGGAAGCAGTACTTC. The full variable domain, with the rest looked up from reference TRBV7-9 and TRBJ2-7, is DTGVSQNPRHKITKRGQNVTFRCDPISEHNRLYWYRQTLGQGPEFLTYFQNEAQLEKSRLLSDRFSAERPKGSFSTLEIQRTEQGDSAMYLCASSLGDRKQYFGPGTRLTVT.

This clone was seen only a few times. The chain couples TRBV27 to TRBJ2-7; the D is unclear. This CDR3 region has 13 residues. Trimming left V 6 bases short and J 3 bases short, with 12 bases between. Germline V CDR1 and CDR2: MNHEY, SMNVEV (reference sequence). CDR3 coding DNA: TGTGCCAGCAGGGGTCTGGAAAACTACGAGCAGTACTTC. Its protein product is CASRGLENYEQYF.

The V gene is TRBV7-8, the J gene TRBJ1-1, with D possibly being TRBD1 (5 bases). Deletions cut 0 bases from V and 11 bases from J, with 16 bases between. CDR3 length: 14 amino acids. CDR1 is SGHVS and CDR2 is FQNEAQ in the germline V gene. The CDR3 protein is CASSLADNQGGAFF. CDR3 DNA: TGTGCCAGCAGCTTAGCTGATAACCAGGGTGGGGCTTTCTTT.

This clone has only one observation. The CDR3 DNA is TGTGCCAGTACCCCCTGGCCGGACTTGAATCAGCCCCAGCATTTT. This sequence encodes CASTPWPDLNQPQHF. V usage is TRBV19 and J usage is TRBJ1-5; D gene uncertain. Germline V lookup: CDR1 LNHDA, CDR2 SQIVND (reference sequence). The CDR3 is 15 amino acids. V dropped 7 bases and J dropped 4 bases, with 17 bases sitting between them.

This clone was counted only a few times. The rearrangement uses TRBV29-1 and TRBJ2-3, with unresolved D. From germline, CDR1 is SQVTM and CDR2 ANQGSEA. Trimming took 8 bases from V and 2 from J, leaving 11 bases between them. The CDR3 spans 12 residues. In DNA, the CDR3 is TGCAGCCCTATCCCTCTCACAGATACGCAGTATTTT. Translating gives CSPIPLTDTQYF.

This clone was counted only a few times. V usage is TRBV29-1 and J usage is TRBJ1-1; D is possibly TRBD1 (5 bases). The CDR3 is 14 amino acids. CDR1 and CDR2 (germline): SQVTM, ANQGSEA. V was trimmed by 6 bases and J by 0 bases, leaving 14 bases between them. The CDR3 is CSVPFDSMNTEAFF. The DNA for the CDR3 is TGCAGCGTACCGTTCGACAGCATGAACACTGAAGCTTTCTTT.

The genes are TRBV19 and TRBJ1-1, with D perhaps matching TRBD1 (5 bases). V lost 5 bases, J lost 1 base, and 8 bases lay in between. This CDR3 contains 13 residues. Germline CDR1 LNHDA, CDR2 SQIVND (reference sequence). CDR3 loop: CASSWTPNTEAFF. Written as DNA, the CDR3 is TGTGCCAGTAGTTGGACACCGAACACTGAAGCTTTCTTT.

This rearrangement joins TRBV27 to TRBJ2-7; TRBD1 matches at 12 bases. Trimming removed 3 bases from V and 7 bases from J; junction bases left unmatched: 7. This CDR3 has 15 residues. Germline V gene data show CDR1 as MNHEY and CDR2 as SMNVEV (reference sequence). CDR3 bases: TGTGCCAGCAGTTTCCGGGACAGGGGGCGCTGGGAGCAGTACTTC. Translating it yields CASSFRDRGRWEQYF.

The chain carries TRBV30 and TRBJ1-2; TRBD1 agrees at 9 bases. This CDR3 contains 15 residues. V lost 2 bases, J lost 4 bases, and 8 bases stayed unmatched. Germline V gene data show CDR1 as GTSNPN and CDR2 as SVGIG (reference sequence). The CDR3 nucleotides are TGTGCCTGGAGTAACGGACAGGGGCGAGGCTATGGCTACACCTTC. Translation gives CAWSNGQGRGYGYTF.

J is TRBJ1-5 and V is TRBV5-6; 9 bases agree with TRBD1. The V and J ends lost 5 bases and 4 bases, in that order; junction bases with no gene match: 4. From germline, CDR1 is SGHDT and CDR2 YYEEEE. The CDR3 sequence is 14 residues long. CDR3 DNA: TGTGCCAGCAGGGCTGGGACAGGGAATCAGCCCCAGCATTTT. This encodes CASRAGTGNQPQHF.

This clone has more than one count but fewer than ten. The V call is TRBV12-5, the J call TRBJ2-7; the D gene is possibly TRBD2 (6 bases). The CDR3 runs 15 residues. Germline CDR1 LGHNT, CDR2 FRNRAP. Trimming removed 1 base from V and 5 bases from J, with 15 bases in between. This chain's CDR3 is CASGLGGTDDHEQYF. Here the CDR3 DNA reads TGTGCTAGTGGTTTGGGAGGGACTGACGATCACGAGCAGTACTTC. Based on the CDR3 plus reference TRBV12-5 and TRBJ2-7, the full variable domain is DARVTQTPRHKVTEMGQEVTMRCQPILGHNTVFWYRQTMMQGLELLAYFRNRAPLDDSGMPKDRFSAEMPDATLATLKIQPSEPRDSAVYFCASGLGGTDDHEQYFGPGTRLTVT.

This clone has a handful of counts. This chain links TRBV19 with TRBJ2-2; 7 bases fit TRBD2. The CDR3 totals 16 residues. Germline V gene lookup returns CDR1 LNHDA and CDR2 SQIVND (reference sequence). After removal of 2 bases from V and 7 bases from J, the junction contained 10 bases not matched to a gene. The CDR3 region has the DNA TGTGCCAGTAGTATAAGGCCGAGCGGGGATGGCGGGGAGCTGTTTTTT. Amino acid sequence: CASSIRPSGDGGELFF.

The chain links TRBV27 to TRBJ1-2; D gene uncertain. Germline CDR1 and CDR2: MNHEY and SMNVEV (reference sequence). This CDR3 has 15 residues. V lost 4 bases and J 0 bases, leaving 12 bases between the germline ends. The CDR3 DNA reads TGTGCCAGCAGTTCTACCGGCGATGCTAACTATGGCTACACCTTC. This codes for CASSSTGDANYGYTF.

The chain employs TRBV5-6 and TRBJ1-2; D gene unclear. The length of the CDR3 is 11 residues. Per germline, CDR1 SGHDT and CDR2 YYEEEE. Trimming took 0 bases from V and 10 from J, leaving 7 bases between them. This CDR3 reads CASSLGLSYTF. The CDR3 DNA follows: TGTGCCAGCAGCTTGGGACTATCCTACACCTTC.

The chain is built from TRBV5-4 and TRBJ2-3; D possibly uses TRBD1 or TRBD2 (5 bases each). The germline V gene encodes CDR1 SGHNT and CDR2 YYREEE (reference sequence). This CDR3 region has 12 residues. Trimming pared 4 bases from V and 6 bases from J, leaving 9 bases between. This CDR3 is CASSPRDDTQYF. CDR3 nucleotides: TGTGCCAGCAGCCCCAGGGACGATACGCAGTATTTT.

This clone was counted a few times. The CDR3: CASSLRPMGDEAFF. Here the CDR3 DNA reads TGTGCCAGCAGCTTGAGGCCGATGGGGGATGAAGCTTTCTTT. V usage is TRBV11-3 and J usage is TRBJ1-1, with D tentatively TRBD1 (5 bases). Looked up from germline, CDR1 is SGHNT and CDR2 is YENEEA. CDR3 length: 14 residues. V was shortened by 3 bases and J by 7 bases, with 15 bases between the two germline ends.